One sample yielded the 15 T cell receptor beta chains listed below, sequenced in a study of monozygotic twins with inflammatory bowel disease. TCRdb re-called the 5' RACE reads and shows each CDR3 protein once, DNA omitted. The listing records tens of thousands of distinct CDR3 sequences. Material: blood. These receptors all stem from a human donor with ulcerative colitis or Crohn's disease, or a healthy co-twin of an affected twin (not recorded which).

The rearrangement joins TRBV5-1 to TRBJ1-1; TCRdb's assignment of TRBD1 cannot be checked, as there is no DNA. Germline CDR1 reads SGHRS; CDR2 reads YFSETQ. The CDR3 consists of 15 residues. This chain's CDR3 is CASSEGQGGNTEAFF.

The chain links TRBV20-1 to TRBJ2-7. The CDR3 is 12 residues long. Germline-derived CDR1 and CDR2 are DFQATT and SNEGSKA (reference sequence). This CDR3 is CSATRSFYEQYF.

The chain recombines TRBV19 with TRBJ1-1; without DNA, the TCRdb call of TRBD1 cannot be checked. The CDR3 loop spans 15 amino acids. Germline V lookup: CDR1 LNHDA, CDR2 SQIVND (reference sequence). The CDR3 spells CASSISGTGTTEAFF.

The rearrangement links TRBV3-1 to TRBJ2-1; with no DNA, the TCRdb D assignment of TRBD2 cannot be verified. Germline V gene data show CDR1 as LGHDT and CDR2 as YNNKEL (reference sequence). CDR3 length: 16 amino acids. CDR3 in amino acids: CASSQDTPGGPGEQFF.

This chain connects TRBV3-1 to TRBJ2-5; TCRdb reports TRBD1, a call that lacks DNA to check it against. Germline loops: CDR1 LGHDT, CDR2 YNNKEL (reference sequence). The CDR3 is made up of 14 amino acids. The chain's CDR3 is CASSQDGGQETQYF.

The rearrangement uses TRBV25-1 and TRBJ2-5. This CDR3 has 14 residues. Germline V gives CDR1 MGHDK, CDR2 SYGVNS. CDR3 sequence reads: CASSDTNERETQYF.

This chain connects TRBV20-1 to TRBJ1-5. This CDR3 has 13 amino acids. Germline V gene sequence: CDR1 DFQATT, CDR2 SNEGSKA (reference sequence). This chain's CDR3 is CSARMDLNQPQHF.

The chain is built from TRBV3-1 and TRBJ2-5; the TRBD1 assignment by TCRdb is unverifiable without DNA. The CDR3 loop spans 13 amino acids. The germline CDR1 and CDR2 sequences are LGHDT and YNNKEL (reference sequence). This CDR3 is CASTKRAGETQYF.

The V call is TRBV6-1, the J call TRBJ2-2. The CDR3 covers 14 residues. Germline lookup yields CDR1 MNHNS and CDR2 SASEGT. CDR3 sequence: CASSKGRNTGELFF.

V gene TRBV5-5 combines with J gene TRBJ2-7; TCRdb picks TRBD1, but there is no DNA to check that call. The length of the CDR3 is 15 residues. Germline V gene sequence: CDR1 SGHKS, CDR2 YYEKEE (reference sequence). The CDR3 here is CASSLSLSGSHEQYF.

The genes are TRBV10-3 and TRBJ1-2; TCRdb's D call of TRBD1 is untestable without DNA. The CDR3 is made up of 14 amino acids. Germline V gene lookup returns CDR1 ENHRY and CDR2 SYGVKD. The CDR3 here is CAISKDRGLYGYTF.

The chain links TRBV7-9 to TRBJ2-7. The CDR3 runs 13 residues. Germline lookup yields CDR1 SEHNR and CDR2 FQNEAQ (reference sequence). CDR3 sequence: CASSFRQAYEQYF.

The chain carries TRBV20-1 and TRBJ2-1; TCRdb gives TRBD1 as the D gene, but with no DNA this cannot be confirmed. CDR3 length: 14 amino acids. Germline-derived CDR1 and CDR2 are DFQATT and SNEGSKA (reference sequence). The CDR3 region is CSATRTGVAGELFF.

This chain uses TRBV6-5 with TRBJ2-3; TCRdb lists TRBD2, though no DNA is available to test this call. CDR1 is MNHEY and CDR2 is SVGAGI in the germline V gene. This CDR3 spans 17 amino acids. CDR3 region: CASSYSKSGGASDTQYF.

V gene TRBV7-2 combines with J gene TRBJ1-3; TCRdb returns TRBD1, unconfirmable since there is no DNA. There are 15 residues in the CDR3. CDR1 SGHTA and CDR2 FQGNSA come from the germline V gene. The CDR3 sequence is CASSFTGNSGNTIYF.